Included here is one TCR beta chain sequence, with context. This specimen belongs to a study of T cells in Graves' hyperthyroidism and ophthalmopathy. Germline CDR1 and CDR2: DFQATT and SNEGSKA (reference sequence). Trimming removed 5 bases from V and 1 base from J; junction bases left unmatched: 4. CDR3 size: 13 residues. Researchers took RNA transcripts and amplified the TCR beta CDR3 regions from them. The TCR CDR3 was amplified in a first-round RT-PCR using the HTBI primer set. TCRdb called the multiplex PCR reads again in MiXCR, with one record for every CDR3 protein. The sample lists about 380,000 distinct CDR3 sequences, roughly 13% occurring once.

This receptor was obtained from a young man with Graves' hyperthyroidism that later progressed to Graves' ophthalmopathy. Specimen: blood. V usage is TRBV20-1 and J usage is TRBJ2-7; 8 nucleotides align to TRBD2. The CDR3 loop is CSAGGTRSYEQYF. The CDR3 DNA sequence: TGCAGTGCTGGGGGGACTAGATCCTACGAGCAGTACTTC.